The T cell receptor beta chain under discussion was sequenced for a study of blood T cells in healthy people across ages (dated by TCRdb to between 2014 and 2017). Regarding the complete study: In model experiments, roughly one uniquely barcoded TCR beta cDNA molecule per two T cells was captured by template switching. To avoid experimental bias, donors of different ages were distributed randomly across sequencing lanes. The donors were divided into four age groups: young (average approximately 16 years), middle-aged (almost 40), aged (62) and long-lived (82). The study analyzed two additional independent replicas of 1 million unique cDNA reads from the same blood draw for two donors, one aged 18 to 30 and one aged 80 or older. To track age-related changes in TCR beta repertoire diversity, the study relied on deep sequencing normalized with unique cDNA molecular identifiers. Results the study describes overall, beyond this receptor: The percentage of naive T cells measured by flow cytometry correlated strongly with observed TCR beta diversity. Because profiling used bulk unsorted PBMCs, naive and antigen-experienced compartments could not be compared conclusively. Compared with the aged group, the long-lived group had more naive CD4+ T cells, fewer expanded clones and increased TCR diversity, a pattern suggesting age selection. As age increased, observed TCR beta diversity per million T cells dropped in a roughly linear way, and a significant reduction was already evident by age roughly 36. Estimates of total diversity based on one million sequenced T cells were considered lower bounds and underestimates. The CMV infection status of donors was not known, potentially confounding age-related changes in expanded clonotypes.

Systemically healthy Caucasian individuals from Russia, some 36 in total and aged roughly 6 to 100 years, were included as donors. Roughly 10 milliliters of peripheral blood were drawn from each donor into EDTA-treated Vacutainer tubes. Ficoll-Paque density-gradient centrifugation was used to isolate PBMCs, with at least 7 million per sample. Trizol reagent was used to extract total RNA from PBMCs, with at least 6 micrograms per sample. For every donor, an aliquot of PBMCs went through flow cytometry to measure the percentages of naive CD45RAhigh/CD27high T cells. The method was 5' RACE. Data came from an Illumina HiSeq 2500. A second PCR of about 7 to 12 cycles was run with a J-beta primer mix and a sample-barcoded 5' primer. A unique molecular identifier was introduced onto each TCR beta cDNA molecule by a template-switch 5' adaptor carrying 12 random nucleotides. At least 3 million CDR3-containing paired-end reads were obtained from each sample. First-strand cDNA synthesis was performed from all RNA using the Mint cDNA synthesis kit, with priming by a TRBC-specific oligonucleotide. Following uracil-DNA glycosylase treatment, all cDNA underwent a first 18-cycle PCR with the universal primers M1SS and BC2_uni_R. The authors' pipeline ran thus. For normalization, 1 million high-quality reads, each with a distinct molecular identifier, were randomly selected from each sample. Instead of being binned into consensus sequences, reads with shared molecular identifiers were discarded. CDR3 identification, clonotype clustering and error correction used MiTCR with a Q25 quality threshold and the strictest error-elimination algorithm. A nonparametric unseen species model with Euler transformation was used to estimate a lower bound on total TCR beta diversity. TCRdb redid the processing of the public reads, applying fastp at Q25 and MiXCR, and retained in-frame beta chains. Rows matching on CDR3 protein sequence are summarized as one entry with the most common DNA and genes. These V and J calls rely on TCRdb rather than the paper's analysis. This sample gives more than 800,000 distinct CDR3 sequences in total; 29% of them show up just once. Together, the top ten hold around a sixth of the sample.

Of note for this clonotype: What this receptor recognizes is not known. There are no base qualities to consult, and no much larger clone falls within one base.

The CDR3 runs 16 amino acids, cysteine and phenylalanine included. Only CDR3 DNA is held: 48 bases, read in frame from base 1. The germline V gene gives CDR1 as SNHLY and CDR2 as FYNNEI. The V end loses 3 bases and the J end loses 0 bases, and a stretch of 12 bases separates them. The V and J segments used are TRBV2 and TRBJ2-1, with no D gene named confidently. This clonotype was obtained from an elderly woman in good health. The specimen sequenced was blood. The DNA is TGTGCCAGCAGTGACGGCAGCTCCCTCTCCTACAATGAGCAGTTCTTC. This sequence encodes CASSDGSSLSYNEQFF.